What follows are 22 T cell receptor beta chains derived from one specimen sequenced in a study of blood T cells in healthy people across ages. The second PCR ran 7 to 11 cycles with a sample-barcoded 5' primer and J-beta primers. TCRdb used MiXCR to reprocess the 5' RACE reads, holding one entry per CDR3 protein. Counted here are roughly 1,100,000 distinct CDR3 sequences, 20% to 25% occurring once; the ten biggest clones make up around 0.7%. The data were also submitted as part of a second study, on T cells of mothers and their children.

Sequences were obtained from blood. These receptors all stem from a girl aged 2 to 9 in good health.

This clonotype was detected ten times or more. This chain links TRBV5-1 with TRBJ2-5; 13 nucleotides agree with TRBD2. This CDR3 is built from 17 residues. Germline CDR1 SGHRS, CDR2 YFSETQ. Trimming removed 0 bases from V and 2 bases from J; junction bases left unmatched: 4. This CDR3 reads CASSLGLAGGLQETQYF. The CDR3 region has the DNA TGCGCCAGCAGCTTGGGACTAGCGGGAGGCCTACAAGAGACCCAGTACTTC.

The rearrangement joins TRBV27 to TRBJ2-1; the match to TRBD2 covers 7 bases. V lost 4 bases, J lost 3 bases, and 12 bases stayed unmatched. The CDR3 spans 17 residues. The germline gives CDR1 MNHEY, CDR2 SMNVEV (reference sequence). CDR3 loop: CASSSTDGLGGYNEQFF. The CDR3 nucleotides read TGTGCCAGCAGTTCAACCGACGGACTAGGCGGCTACAATGAGCAGTTCTTC.

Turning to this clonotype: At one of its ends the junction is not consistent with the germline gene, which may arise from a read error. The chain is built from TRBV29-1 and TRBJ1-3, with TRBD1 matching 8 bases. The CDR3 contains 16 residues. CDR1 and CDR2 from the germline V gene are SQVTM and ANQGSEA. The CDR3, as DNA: TGTAGCGTTGTTCTCCTGGGACAGGCTTTCGGAAACACCATATATTTT. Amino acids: CSVVLLGQAFGNTIYF.

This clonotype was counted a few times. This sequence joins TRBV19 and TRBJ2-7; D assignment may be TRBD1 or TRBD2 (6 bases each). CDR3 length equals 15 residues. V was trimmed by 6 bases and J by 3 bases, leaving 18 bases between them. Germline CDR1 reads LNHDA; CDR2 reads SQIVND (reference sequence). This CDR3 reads CASSPTQQGLYEQYF. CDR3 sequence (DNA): TGTGCCAGTAGCCCGACGCAACAGGGACTCTACGAGCAGTACTTC.

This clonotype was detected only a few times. The CDR3 coding sequence is TGCGCCAGCAGCTTCACGGCGGGAAGCTCCTACGAGCAGTACTTC. Amino acid sequence: CASSFTAGSSYEQYF. The V and J genes are TRBV5-1 and TRBJ2-7, with D tentatively TRBD2 (6 bases). CDR1 is SGHRS and CDR2 is YFSETQ in the germline V gene. Trimming took 2 bases from V and 0 from J, leaving 12 bases between them. The CDR3 is 15 amino acids.

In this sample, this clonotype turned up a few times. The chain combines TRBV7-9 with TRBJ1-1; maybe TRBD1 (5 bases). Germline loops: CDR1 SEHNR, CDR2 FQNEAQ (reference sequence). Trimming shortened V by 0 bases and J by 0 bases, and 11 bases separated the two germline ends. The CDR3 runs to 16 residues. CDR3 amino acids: CASSLAFGALNTEAFF. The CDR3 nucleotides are TGTGCCAGCAGCTTAGCTTTTGGGGCCCTGAACACTGAAGCTTTCTTT.

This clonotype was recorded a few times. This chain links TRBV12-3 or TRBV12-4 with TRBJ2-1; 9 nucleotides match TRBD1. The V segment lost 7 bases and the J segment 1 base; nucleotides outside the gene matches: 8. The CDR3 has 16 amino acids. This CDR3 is CASKQQGQGSYNEQFF. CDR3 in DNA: TGTGCCAGCAAACAACAAGGACAGGGGTCCTACAATGAGCAGTTCTTC.

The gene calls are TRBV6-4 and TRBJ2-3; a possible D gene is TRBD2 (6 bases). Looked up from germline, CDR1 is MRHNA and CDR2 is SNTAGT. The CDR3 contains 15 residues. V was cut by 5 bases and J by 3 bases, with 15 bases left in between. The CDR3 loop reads CASSSGGTGTDTQYF. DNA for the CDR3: TGTGCCAGCAGTTCCGGGGGAACGGGGACAGATACGCAGTATTTT.

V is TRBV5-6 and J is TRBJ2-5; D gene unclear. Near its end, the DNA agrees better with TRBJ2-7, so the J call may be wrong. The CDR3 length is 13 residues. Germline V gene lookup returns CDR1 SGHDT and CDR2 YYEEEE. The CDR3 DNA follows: TGTGCCAGCAGCCCGAGCAGGTTCTACGAGCAGTACTTC. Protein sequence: CASSPSRFYEQYF.

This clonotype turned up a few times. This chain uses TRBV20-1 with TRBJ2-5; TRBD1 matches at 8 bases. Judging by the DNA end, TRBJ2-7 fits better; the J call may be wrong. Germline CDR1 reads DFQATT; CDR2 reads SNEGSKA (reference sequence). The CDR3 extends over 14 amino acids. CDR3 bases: TGCAGTGCTAGACCGGAACAGGGGGTCTACGAGCAGTACTTC. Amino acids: CSARPEQGVYEQYF.

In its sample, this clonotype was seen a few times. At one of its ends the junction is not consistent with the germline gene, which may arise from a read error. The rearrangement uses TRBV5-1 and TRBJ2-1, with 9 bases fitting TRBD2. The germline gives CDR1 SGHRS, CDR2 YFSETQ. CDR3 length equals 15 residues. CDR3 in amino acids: CVSSLRLAGYNEQFF. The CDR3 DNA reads TGCGTCAGCAGCTTGCGCCTAGCGGGGTACAATGAGCAGTTCTTC.

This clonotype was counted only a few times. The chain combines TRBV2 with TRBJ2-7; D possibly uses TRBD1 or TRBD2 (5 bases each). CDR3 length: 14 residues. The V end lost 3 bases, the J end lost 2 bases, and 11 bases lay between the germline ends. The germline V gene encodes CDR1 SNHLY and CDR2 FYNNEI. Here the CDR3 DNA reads TGTGCCAGCAGTGAGTCCCCGGGACCCTACGAGCAGTACTTC. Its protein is CASSESPGPYEQYF.

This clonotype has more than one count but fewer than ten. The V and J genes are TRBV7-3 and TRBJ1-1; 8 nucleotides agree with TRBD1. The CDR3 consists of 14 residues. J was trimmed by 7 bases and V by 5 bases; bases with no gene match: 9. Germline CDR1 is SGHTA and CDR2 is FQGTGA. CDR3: CASSKWTGPYEAFF. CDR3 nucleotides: TGTGCCAGCAGCAAATGGACAGGGCCATATGAAGCTTTCTTT.

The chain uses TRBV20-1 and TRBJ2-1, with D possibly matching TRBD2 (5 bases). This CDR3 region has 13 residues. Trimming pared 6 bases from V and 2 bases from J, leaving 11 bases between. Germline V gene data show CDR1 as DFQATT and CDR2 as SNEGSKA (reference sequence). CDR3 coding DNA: TGCAGTGCCCAGGACTTCGCCTACAATGAGCAGTTCTTC. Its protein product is CSAQDFAYNEQFF.

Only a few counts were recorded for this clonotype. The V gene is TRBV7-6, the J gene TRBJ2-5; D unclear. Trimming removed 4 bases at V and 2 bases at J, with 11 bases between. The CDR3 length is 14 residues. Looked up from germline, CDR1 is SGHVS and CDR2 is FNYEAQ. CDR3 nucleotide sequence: TGTGCCAGCAGCTCTGCCGTCGGGCAAGAGACCCAGTACTTC. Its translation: CASSSAVGQETQYF.

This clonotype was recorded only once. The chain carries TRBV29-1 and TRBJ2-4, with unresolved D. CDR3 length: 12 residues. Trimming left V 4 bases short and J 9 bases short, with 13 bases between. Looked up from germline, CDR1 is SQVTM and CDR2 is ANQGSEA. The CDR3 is CSVAQFPGIQYF. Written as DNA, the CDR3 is TGCAGCGTTGCTCAGTTCCCGGGCATTCAGTACTTC.

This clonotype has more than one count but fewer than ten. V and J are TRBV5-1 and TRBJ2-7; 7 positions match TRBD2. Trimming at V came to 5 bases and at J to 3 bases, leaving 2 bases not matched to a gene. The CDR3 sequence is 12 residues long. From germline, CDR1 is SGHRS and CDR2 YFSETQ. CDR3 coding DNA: TGCGCCAGCAGGGGGGGGGACTACGAGCAGTACTTC. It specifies CASRGGDYEQYF.

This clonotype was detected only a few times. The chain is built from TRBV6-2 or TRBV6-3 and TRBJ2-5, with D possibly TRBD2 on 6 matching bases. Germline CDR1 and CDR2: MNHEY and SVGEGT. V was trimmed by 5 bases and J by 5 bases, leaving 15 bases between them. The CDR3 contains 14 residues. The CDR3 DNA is TGTGCCAGCAGTCCACCTAGCGACCTGGAGACCCAGTACTTC. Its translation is CASSPPSDLETQYF.

The CDR3 region has the DNA TGTGCCAGCACCTTGGTCAACACTGAAGCTTTCTTT. This sequence encodes CASTLVNTEAFF. This chain links TRBV2 with TRBJ1-1; D unclear. From germline, CDR1 is SNHLY and CDR2 FYNNEI. V gave up 7 bases and J gave up 2 bases, with 8 bases separating them. The CDR3 is 12 residues long. The complete variable domain, with remaining parts taken from reference TRBV2 and TRBJ1-1, reads EPEVTQTPSHQVTQMGQEVILRCVPISNHLYFYWYRQILGQKVEFLVSFYNNEISEKSEIFDDQFSVERPDGSNFTLKIRSTKLEDSAMYFCASTLVNTEAFFGQGTRLTVV.

The CDR3 is CSAGGGTGNTIYF. DNA of the CDR3: TGCAGTGCCGGAGGGGGAACTGGAAACACCATATATTTT. The chain joins TRBV20-1 to TRBJ1-3; maybe TRBD1 (6 bases). Trimming removed 6 bases from V and 2 bases from J, with 11 bases in between. The germline V gene encodes CDR1 DFQATT and CDR2 SNEGSKA (reference sequence). CDR3 length equals 13 residues.

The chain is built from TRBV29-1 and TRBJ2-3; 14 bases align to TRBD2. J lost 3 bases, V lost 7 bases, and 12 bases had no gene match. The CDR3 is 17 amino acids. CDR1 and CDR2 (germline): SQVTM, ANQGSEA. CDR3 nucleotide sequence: TGCAGCGCCCATGACTGGGGACTAGCGGGAGTGACAGATACGCAGTATTTT. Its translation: CSAHDWGLAGVTDTQYF.

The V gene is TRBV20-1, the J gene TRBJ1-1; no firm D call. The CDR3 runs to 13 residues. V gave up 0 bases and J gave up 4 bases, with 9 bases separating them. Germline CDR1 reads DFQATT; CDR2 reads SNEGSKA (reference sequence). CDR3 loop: CSARDHRLTEAFF. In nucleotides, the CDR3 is TGCAGTGCTAGAGATCATAGACTCACTGAAGCTTTCTTT.